This T cell receptor (beta chain) was sequenced during a study of blood T cell repertoires in COVID-19. Study information: Samples came from the United States, Italy and Spain, spanning acute and convalescent COVID-19. PBMCs, B-cell-depleted T cells, or T cells were the source of the cDNA or gDNA that made up the material.

In the authors' methods: Amplified reference gene primers provided the basis for estimating nucleated cell counts. Libraries were prepared by immunoSEQ multiplex PCR; TCRdb keeps only in-frame clonotypes and omits some of them. V, J and clone size were drawn from that table, and D and trimming were deduced from the DNA. Altogether about 240,000 clones are present, 80% to 90% being singletons, with the ten largest covering 4.7%. This CDR3 region has 14 residues. CDR1 and CDR2 (germline): MNHEY, SVGEGT. V was shortened by 2 bases and J by 4 bases, with 9 bases between the two germline ends. This clonotype originated in a woman between 65 and 79 years old with acute or convalescent COVID-19. The sequenced sample was peripheral blood. The chain links TRBV6-2 or TRBV6-3 to TRBJ1-5, with a tentative D call TRBD1 (5 bases). CDR3 bases: TGTGCCAGCAGTTACGGGGGGTTTAATCAGCCCCAGCATTTT. This codes for CASSYGGFNQPQHF.